This T cell receptor (beta chain) was identified in a study of blood T cell repertoires in COVID-19. Study in general: Donors in the United States, Italy and Spain gave samples during acute or convalescent COVID-19.

Repertoires were generated with immunoSEQ multiplex PCR, while TCRdb's copy carries only in-frame clones and drops some. The top ten hold roughly a sixth of the sample, which has about 76,000 clones, less than 90% seen once. With 3 bases removed from V and 6 bases from J, the gap between germline ends came to 3 bases. The CDR3 has 11 amino acids. This sequence joins TRBV12-3 or TRBV12-4 and TRBJ2-1; D gene uncertain. The source of this sequence is a human donor in a cohort sampled during active COVID-19. The sequenced material came from peripheral blood. The CDR3 region has the DNA TGTGCCAGCAGTTTCTCCAATGAGCAGTTCTTC. It translates to CASSFSNEQFF.